This entry is about one T cell receptor beta chain. This clonotype was picked up many times. Base qualities are not provided; no much larger clone lies one nucleotide away. This record comes from a study of T cells after yellow fever vaccination (dated by TCRdb to between 2018 and 2021). The study in broad terms: Staining for CD3, CD45RA, CCR7 and CD95 was used to sort memory subsets (EM, EMRA, CM and Tscm) on a BD FACS Aria III. Libraries from fractions with low cell numbers were prepared with the SMART-Seq v4 Ultra Low Input RNA kit. Bulk TCR alpha and beta repertoires were sequenced longitudinally to track T-cell clones before and after primary and booster YFV17D yellow fever vaccination. Two healthy male donors made up the cohort, one aged 18 to 29 years and the other aged 30 to 40 years. Blood was collected at multiple timepoints before and after primary and secondary immunization, and bulk PBMC replicates and cell subsets were isolated. Memory subsets were sorted on days 0, 15 and 45 and at 18 months after primary vaccination, and on days 0, 15 and 45 after the 30-year booster. The paper's findings and limits, for the study overall: On day 0, almost all vaccine-responding clonotypes were found to be below detection in the sorted memory subsets. A small share of clonotypes was detected in both CD4 and CD8 compartments, with the overlap likely arising from convergent recombination. After the booster, most of the clones that had expanded following primary vaccination were detected again (roughly 96% of CD4 and 85% to 90% of CD8), which suggests that memory was broadly maintained. Compared with the primary T-cell response, the secondary T-cell response was faster but weaker, reaching its peak on day 5 rather than on day 15. Computational filtering was needed because FACS-sorted repertoires could contain abundant contaminating clonotypes from the bulk population. Because only two donors were included in the study, the extent to which the findings can be generalized is limited.

The meaning of the sample's treatment or condition label: live attenuated yellow fever vaccine strain. PBMCs were isolated from peripheral blood using a standard Ficoll-Paque protocol. For sorted memory subsets, RNA extraction was done with the RNeasy Micro Kit. Cut back by 2 bases and 3 bases, the V and J ends lie 11 bases apart. The CDR3 contains 15 residues, cysteine and phenylalanine counted. Only CDR3 DNA remains: 45 bases, in frame from the first base. Taken from the germline V gene, the CDR1 and CDR2 loops are LGHNA and YNFKEQ. Synthesis of TCR cDNA relied on 5'RACE template switching, a step that introduced a universal primer site along with unique molecular identifiers. cDNA synthesis was primed from both the TCR alpha and TCR beta constant segments. Library amplification involved two PCR steps, and the second step added sample barcodes and sequencing adapters. Sequencing of the libraries was done on either Illumina HiSeq 2500 (2x100 bp) or NovaSeq (2x150 bp). Under the source paper's analysis protocol: MIGEC handled demultiplexing of reads and collapsing into UMI consensus sequences, while MiXCR performed V(D)J alignment. Clonotypes responding to the vaccine were identified with edgeR on replicate PBMC samples, with the criteria of FDR below 0.01 and a log2 fold change above 5 up to day 15. Each bulk clonotype was labeled CD4 or CD8 based on which sequenced repertoire, CD4 or CD8, contained the clonotype at higher abundance. To estimate how each clone was distributed across memory phenotypes, clonotype frequencies in memory subsets were weighted by the numbers of FACS-sorted cells. TCRdb trimmed the raw reads at Q25, called clones with MiXCR and kept productive beta chains. Rows with a matching CDR3 protein are joined into one entry that keeps the most common DNA and genes. TCRdb, not the authors, supplied the V and J calls. For this sample the table gives approximately 31,000 distinct CDR3 sequences, of which roughly 10% were detected only once. Of the sample, roughly 12% falls within the top ten clones.

The rearranged chain carries TRBV4-2 and TRBJ1-3; TRBD1 is possibly the D segment (6 matching bases). The sequence came from a man younger than 35 who received the YFV17D yellow fever vaccine. Sample: PBMCs, either bulk or a sorted T-cell subset (CD4+, CD8+, memory, or dextramer-sorted; not recorded which), taken more than 14 days after the first yellow fever vaccination. The sequenced DNA is TGTGCCAGCAGCCAACAGGGGCCCTATGGAAACACCATATATTTT. Its translation reads: CASSQQGPYGNTIYF.